The T cell receptor (beta chain) under discussion was sequenced for a study of response to subunit inactivated influenza vaccine. The sample holds a few counts of this clonotype. Its specificity is not known. The CDR3 runs 16 residues. V gave up 0 bases and J gave up 5 bases, with 11 bases separating them. Per germline, CDR1 LGHNA and CDR2 YSLEER. General study points: Authors proposed each seasonal influenza vaccination draws in few new T cells.

MiXCR was run by TCRdb on the RT-PCR reads, yielding one entry per CDR3 protein. Found here are hundreds of thousands of distinct CDR3 sequences, 11% to 15% of them singletons; the top ten hold around 7.6%. This chain joins TRBV4-3 and TRBJ1-6, with a tentative D call TRBD1 (6 bases). The sample in question was PBMCs from blood, obtained 14 days before vaccination. This sequence was found in a man in his fifties who received an inactivated influenza vaccine. CDR3 DNA: TGCGCCAGCAGCCAAGATCAGGGGATGCATAATTCACCCCTCCACTTT. It translates to CASSQDQGMHNSPLHF.